The 13 T cell receptor beta chains presented below share a single source sample, sequenced in a study of regulatory T cells in long-lasting Graves disease. CDR3 regions were amplified by Arm-PCR using iRepertoire HTBI primers to build TCR beta libraries. TCRdb passed the multiplex PCR reads through MiXCR, listing each CDR3 protein once. This sample has 350,000 to 550,000 distinct CDR3 sequences; under 15% occur once, and the top ten carry 16%. Described time point: newly diagnosed GD, antithyroid drugs for less than 3 months. TCR sequences were obtained from RNA taken from PBMCs. This sample also belongs to another study, concerning T cells in Graves' hyperthyroidism and ophthalmopathy.

The sequencing here drew on peripheral blood mononuclear cells (PBMCs), taken at new diagnosis, from a patient treated with antithyroid drugs. Receptors originate from a woman younger than 45 with Graves disease.

This clonotype was observed many times. The genes are TRBV20-1 and TRBJ2-7; D ambiguous. Looked up from germline, CDR1 is DFQATT and CDR2 is SNEGSKA (reference sequence). The CDR3 consists of 14 residues. V lost 2 bases and J lost 2, with 13 bases in between. For the CDR3, the DNA is TGCAGTGCTAGATCGTCGACCAGCCCCTACGAGCAGTACTTC. This gives the protein CSARSSTSPYEQYF.

Many counts were recorded for this clonotype. This sequence joins TRBV9 and TRBJ2-3, with 9 bases matching TRBD1. Germline V gene lookup returns CDR1 SGDLS and CDR2 YYNGEE. V was pared by 5 bases and J by 0 bases, with 7 bases of the junction left unmatched. The CDR3 spans 16 residues. The CDR3, as DNA: TGTGCCAGCAGTCCCGACAGGGGGATAAGCACAGATACGCAGTATTTT. Its translation is CASSPDRGISTDTQYF.

This clonotype was counted many times. This chain uses TRBV3-1 with TRBJ1-5; no clear D gene. The germline V and J ends were trimmed by 3 bases and 11 bases, with 14 bases remaining between them. CDR1 is LGHDT and CDR2 is YNNKEL in the germline V gene (reference sequence). The CDR3 loop spans 13 amino acids. In nucleotides, the CDR3 is TGTGCCAGCAGCCAGTTGGGATCCCGGGCCCAGCATTTT. Encoded protein: CASSQLGSRAQHF.

This clonotype showed up many times. The chain combines TRBV30 with TRBJ2-2; tentatively, D is TRBD2 (5 bases). V was cut by 0 bases and J by 1 base, with 9 bases left in between. Germline assignment: CDR1 GTSNPN and CDR2 SVGIG (reference sequence). The CDR3 is 15 residues long. CDR3: CAWSVRGKNTGELFF. The CDR3 DNA follows: TGTGCCTGGAGTGTACGAGGGAAGAACACCGGGGAGCTGTTTTTT.

This clonotype was observed at least ten times. The chain links TRBV30 to TRBJ2-1; TRBD2 agrees at 9 bases. The J segment lost 8 bases and the V segment lost 3 bases, leaving 8 bases of the junction unmatched. The V gene's germline CDR1 is GTSNPN and CDR2 SVGIG (reference sequence). This CDR3 spans 14 amino acids. The CDR3 DNA reads TGTGCCTGGAGGACTAGCGGAATCGTACATGAGCAGTTCTTC. This encodes CAWRTSGIVHEQFF. Variable domain in full (rest from reference TRBV30 and TRBJ2-1): SQTIHQWPATLVQPVGSPLSLECTVEGTSNPNLYWYRQAAGRGLQLLFYSVGIGQISSEVPQNLSASRPQDRQFILSSKKLLLSDSGFYLCAWRTSGIVHEQFFGPGTRLTVL.

The chain is built from TRBV7-9 and TRBJ2-1; TRBD1 is a possible D gene (6 bases). Germline V gene lookup returns CDR1 SEHNR and CDR2 FQNEAQ (reference sequence). The ends were cut back, 1 base at V and 5 bases at J, with 12 bases in the middle. The CDR3 sequence is 15 residues long. CDR3 protein: CASSLEQGKNNEQFF. The CDR3 DNA reads TGTGCCAGCAGCTTAGAACAGGGCAAGAACAATGAGCAGTTCTTC.

This clonotype was recorded at least ten times. CDR3 protein: CASSHKPTGPGSGANVLTF. CDR3 DNA: TGTGCCAGCAGCCACAAACCGACAGGGCCAGGGTCGGGGGCCAACGTCCTGACTTTC. The chain is built from TRBV3-1 and TRBJ2-6; 7 bases are a match to TRBD1. This CDR3 has 19 amino acids. Germline V gene sequence: CDR1 LGHDT, CDR2 YNNKEL (reference sequence). V shed 3 bases and J 4 bases; nucleotides not matched to a gene: 15.

This clonotype was found many times. The chain joins TRBV12-3 or TRBV12-4 to TRBJ2-3, with a weak D call TRBD2 (5 bases). This CDR3 has 16 amino acids. Trimming stripped 10 bases from V and 1 base from J, with 21 bases between. For the CDR3, the DNA is TGTGCCACCCATTCCCCATCGAGCGGAGGCACAGATACGCAGTATTTT. This gives the protein CATHSPSSGGTDTQYF.

In this sample, this clonotype turned up many times. This rearrangement joins TRBV12-3 or TRBV12-4 to TRBJ1-2; the D gene is possibly TRBD1 (6 bases). This CDR3 has 14 residues. V lost 6 bases and J 3 bases, leaving 14 bases between the germline ends. CDR3 in amino acids: CASRNRVVDYGYTF. The CDR3 DNA follows: TGTGCCAGCAGGAACAGGGTCGTAGACTATGGCTACACCTTC.

At least ten counts were recorded for this clonotype. This chain connects TRBV27 to TRBJ1-1; D may be TRBD1 (5 bases). The germline CDR1 and CDR2 sequences are MNHEY and SMNVEV (reference sequence). The CDR3 runs 14 residues. The V and J ends lost 5 bases and 5 bases respectively, with 15 bases between them. The CDR3 sequence: CASSPIGGGTEAFF. Here the CDR3 DNA reads TGTGCCAGCAGTCCCATCGGGGGGGGGACTGAAGCTTTCTTT.

The sample holds many counts of this clonotype. This chain uses TRBV4-2 with TRBJ2-5; D call uncertain. This CDR3 comprises 17 residues. The V and J ends lost 6 bases and 5 bases respectively, with 25 bases between them. CDR1 LGHNA and CDR2 YNFKEQ come from the germline V gene. The CDR3, as DNA: TGTGCCAGCAGTCCTCTGGAGAGGCTAGGGCCCAGCGAGACCCAGTACTTC. It codes for CASSPLERLGPSETQYF.

This clonotype came up many times. The chain combines TRBV7-9 with TRBJ2-5; D remains ambiguous. V was clipped by 1 base and J by 2 bases, with 8 bases between them. Germline CDR1 is SEHNR and CDR2 is FQNEAQ (reference sequence). This CDR3 region has 14 residues. This CDR3 reads CASSLERAQETQYF. CDR3 nucleotide sequence: TGTGCCAGCAGCTTAGAAAGGGCACAAGAGACCCAGTACTTC.

This clonotype was observed a single time. It may be a read error: a sequence one base away is much more abundant. This sequence joins TRBV12-3 or TRBV12-4 and TRBJ2-5; 9 nucleotides line up with TRBD2. This CDR3 has 15 residues. Trimming at V came to 0 bases and at J to 7 bases, leaving 6 bases not matched to a gene. This CDR3 is CASSLARGGRGTQYF. The CDR3 DNA reads as TGTGCCAGCAGTTTAGCGCGGGGGGGGCGAGGGACCCAGTACTTC.